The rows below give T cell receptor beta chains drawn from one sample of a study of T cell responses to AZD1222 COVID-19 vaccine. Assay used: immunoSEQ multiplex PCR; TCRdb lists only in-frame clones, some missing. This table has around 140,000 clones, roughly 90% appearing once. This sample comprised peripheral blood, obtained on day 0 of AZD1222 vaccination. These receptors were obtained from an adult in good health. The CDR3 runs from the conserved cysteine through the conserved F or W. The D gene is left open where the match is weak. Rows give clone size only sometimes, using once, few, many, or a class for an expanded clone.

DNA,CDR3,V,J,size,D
TGTGCCAGCAGTTACTCGGCAGGGAGGTACGAGCAGTACTTC,CASSYSAGRYEQYF,TRBV6-5,TRBJ2-7,-,-
TGCAGTGCGAGTCGGTGGGCAGATAATAGCAATCAGCCCCAGCATTTT,CSASRWADNSNQPQHF,TRBV20-1,TRBJ1-5,-,-
TGTGCCAGCAGCCAACGGTACGAGCAGTACTTC,CASSQRYEQYF,TRBV14,TRBJ2-7,-,-
TGCAGCGTTGAAGGTGGGGGAACTCGTAGCGACCCCTACGAGCAGTACTTC,CSVEGGGTRSDPYEQYF,TRBV29-1,TRBJ2-7,few,-
TGTGCCAGCAGCCAATCCGGGTCACCCGGGGATGGCTACACCTTC,CASSQSGSPGDGYTF,TRBV14,TRBJ1-2,once,-
TGCGCCAGCAGCCAAGATTTCCAGACAGATACGCAGTATTTT,CASSQDFQTDTQYF,TRBV4-1,TRBJ2-3,-,-
TGTGCCAGCAGTTACTCGGGAGCTGGTTATGGCTACACCTTC,CASSYSGAGYGYTF,TRBV6-5,TRBJ1-2,once,-
TGTGCCAGCAGCTTACTACCGGGACAGAAAGCTTTCTTT,CASSLLPGQKAFF,TRBV7-9,TRBJ1-1,-,TRBD1
TGTGCCACCAGCCGCTCGCGGGGTGTTAGAGACACTGAAGCTTTCTTT,CATSRSRGVRDTEAFF,TRBV15,TRBJ1-1,-,-
TGTGCCAGCAGTAAGAGGCCCCTTGGGGGGCCGAGCACAGATACGCAGTATTTT,CASSKRPLGGPSTDTQYF,TRBV3-1/TRBV3-2,TRBJ2-3,-,-
TGCGCCAGCAGCTTGGGAGGGGGCGCCGGGAACGAGCAGTACTTC,CASSLGGGAGNEQYF,TRBV5-1,TRBJ2-7,-,TRBD1
TGTGCCAGCAGCGACGGGCTAGGCGATCGGTACGAGCAGTACTTC,CASSDGLGDRYEQYF,TRBV14,TRBJ2-7,-,-
TGTGCCAGCAGTCCGTCCGGAGAGCAGTTCTTC,CASSPSGEQFF,TRBV12-3/TRBV12-4,TRBJ2-1,-,-
TGTGCCAGCAGTTACAAGGGAGCCTCCTCCTACGAGCAGTACTTC,CASSYKGASSYEQYF,TRBV6-2/TRBV6-3,TRBJ2-7,-,-
TGTGCCAGCAGCCACACTGCGGCGGGGAAAACGCAGTATTTT,CASSHTAAGKTQYF,TRBV6-5,TRBJ2-3,-,-
TGTGCCAGCAGTTTAGGACAGTATAGCAATCAGCCCCAGCATTTT,CASSLGQYSNQPQHF,TRBV28,TRBJ1-5,-,-
TGTGCCAGCAGCTTAGACGGGGACAGAAACTACGAGCAGTACTTC,CASSLDGDRNYEQYF,TRBV11-2,TRBJ2-7,-,TRBD1
TGTGCCAGCAGCTGGGACACCGGGGAGCTGTTTTTT,CASSWDTGELFF,TRBV2,TRBJ2-2,-,-
TGCGCCAGCAGCCAGACCCAAGGCTATGGCTACACCTTC,CASSQTQGYGYTF,TRBV4-3,TRBJ1-2,once,-
TGTGCCAGCAGCTTAAGTGGCCTAGGCGGGGGGGATGGCACAGATACGCAGTATTTT,CASSLSGLGGGDGTDTQYF,TRBV7-3,TRBJ2-3,-,TRBD2
TGTGCCAGCAGCTCCCCCCCAGGAGGTCACGCTTTCTTT,CASSSPPGGHAFF,TRBV27,TRBJ1-1,-,-
TGTGCCAGCAGCCAGGGACTGAACACTGAAGCTTTCTTT,CASSQGLNTEAFF,TRBV3-1/TRBV3-2,TRBJ1-1,-,-
TGTGCCAGCAGACCCAGGACACAGGGTATCACTGAAGCTTTCTTT,CASRPRTQGITEAFF,TRBV6-5,TRBJ1-1,-,-
TGTGCCAGCGCTCCTAGACAGTCCTATGGCTACACCTTC,CASAPRQSYGYTF,TRBV6-5,TRBJ1-2,-,-
TGTGCCTGCACCGGGGGGGGGCAAACTGAAGCTTTCTTT,CACTGGGQTEAFF,TRBV6-5,TRBJ1-1,once,-
TGTGCCAGCAGCCCAAGGCTCTCTAGCACAGATACGCAGTATTTT,CASSPRLSSTDTQYF,TRBV7-2,TRBJ2-3,-,-
TGTGCCAGCAGTTACGGAGGGACAGGGAACTATGGCTACACCTTC,CASSYGGTGNYGYTF,TRBV6-5,TRBJ1-2,-,TRBD1
TGTGCCAGCAGCCGAGGGGGTGTCTATGGCTACACCTTC,CASSRGGVYGYTF,TRBV5-4,TRBJ1-2,-,-
TGTGCCAGCAGCTTAGCGGGCCAGGGGAACACCGGGGAGCTGTTTTTT,CASSLAGQGNTGELFF,TRBV7-2,TRBJ2-2,-,-
TGTGCCAGCAGCTTATTCAGCGGGTTAGCCAAAAACATTCAGTACTTC,CASSLFSGLAKNIQYF,TRBV7-2,TRBJ2-4,-,-
TGTGCCAGCAGCGAAGCAGGTACAGCGAACACCGGGGAGCTGTTTTTT,CASSEAGTANTGELFF,TRBV9,TRBJ2-2,once,-
TGTGCCAGCAGTTCCCGGACAGGGCGGGCTTTCTTT,CASSSRTGRAFF,TRBV12-3/TRBV12-4,TRBJ1-1,-,TRBD1
TGTGCCAGCAGTGACGGGACTAGCGGGAGTGATACGCAGTATTTT,CASSDGTSGSDTQYF,TRBV6-4,TRBJ2-3,-,TRBD2
TGCGCCAGCAGCCATGCACCAGGGACTAACACCGGGGAGCTGTTTTTT,CASSHAPGTNTGELFF,TRBV5-1,TRBJ2-2,-,-
TGTGCCAGCAGCCTCGGGACAGGACACCGCACGTTCTATGGCTACACCTTC,CASSLGTGHRTFYGYTF,TRBV28,TRBJ1-2,-,TRBD1
TGTGCCAGCAGTTTAGACGTGTTGGGCCCAAACTATGGCTACACCTTC,CASSLDVLGPNYGYTF,TRBV28,TRBJ1-2,-,-
TGTGCCAGCAGCGCCGGAGAGGGCCTCCACTCTGGCTACACCTTC,CASSAGEGLHSGYTF,TRBV9,TRBJ1-2,-,-
TGTGCCAGCAGCTTGTTTAGATACGAGCAGTACTTC,CASSLFRYEQYF,TRBV5-6,TRBJ2-7,-,-
TGCGCCAGCAGCTTGAGTTTCACGGGACAGGGGAACTATGGCTACACCTTC,CASSLSFTGQGNYGYTF,TRBV5-1,TRBJ1-2,-,TRBD1
TGTGCCACCAGTGACCCGACAGACTCTGGAAACACCATATATTTT,CATSDPTDSGNTIYF,TRBV24-1,TRBJ1-3,-,-
TGTGCCAGCAGTTTATCACGACTAGTGGGGAATGAGCAGTTCTTC,CASSLSRLVGNEQFF,TRBV27,TRBJ2-1,-,-
TGTGCCAGCAGTTTAGTCCCCGGGGAGCTGTTTTTT,CASSLVPGELFF,TRBV27,TRBJ2-2,-,-
TGTGCCAGCTCGATGCAGGGGACTGGAAACACCATATATTTT,CASSMQGTGNTIYF,TRBV18,TRBJ1-3,-,-
TGTGCCAGCAGCGTAGGGACAGGCCGCTCCTACGAGCAGTACTTC,CASSVGTGRSYEQYF,TRBV9,TRBJ2-7,-,TRBD1
TGTGCCAGCAGTCGGGGGACGGGGAACACTGAAGCTTTCTTT,CASSRGTGNTEAFF,TRBV3-1/TRBV3-2,TRBJ1-1,once,-
TGTGCCAGCAGTGAGTCTCTTGGGGCCTACGAGCAGTACTTC,CASSESLGAYEQYF,TRBV6-1,TRBJ2-7,-,-
TGTGCCAGCTCACCAGACGGGGCTAGCAATCAGCCCCAGCATTTT,CASSPDGASNQPQHF,TRBV18,TRBJ1-5,-,-
TGCGCCAGCAGCCAAACCGGGACACACTCTGGAAACACCATATATTTT,CASSQTGTHSGNTIYF,TRBV4-3,TRBJ1-3,-,-
TGTGCCAGCAGCTCGGGTCTTGGGACTGGATCCACAGATACGCAGTATTTT,CASSSGLGTGSTDTQYF,TRBV13,TRBJ2-3,-,-
TGTGCTAGTGGTTTGCCAGTCCACCTCTCCTACGAGCAGTACTTC,CASGLPVHLSYEQYF,TRBV12-5,TRBJ2-7,-,-
TGCGCCAGCAGCCAAGACTGGACTATCACCGGGGAGCTGTTTTTT,CASSQDWTITGELFF,TRBV4-3,TRBJ2-2,-,-
TGTGCCAGCAGCGTTACAGGGAGGGGTGGCTACACCTTC,CASSVTGRGGYTF,TRBV7-2,TRBJ1-2,-,-
TGTGCCAGCAGGATCTCCGGGACAGAGTACAATGAGCAGTTCTTC,CASRISGTEYNEQFF,TRBV7-2,TRBJ2-1,-,TRBD1
TGTGCCAGCAAAGCAAGGGGACATCTGAACTATGGCTACACCTTC,CASKARGHLNYGYTF,TRBV27,TRBJ1-2,-,-
TGTGCCAGCAGTTTCCGACAGGGGGTATCCACTGAAGCTTTCTTT,CASSFRQGVSTEAFF,TRBV6-5,TRBJ1-1,-,TRBD1
TGTGCCAGCAGCATTAGCGGGAGTGGTCCCGGGGAGCTGTTTTTT,CASSISGSGPGELFF,TRBV7-7,TRBJ2-2,-,TRBD2
TGTGCCAGCAGTTATGTGAACACTGAAGCTTTCTTT,CASSYVNTEAFF,TRBV6-2/TRBV6-3,TRBJ1-1,-,-
TGCAGTGCTAGTGGACTAGGGCTCGGGAAGGGTCAGCCCCAGCATTTT,CSASGLGLGKGQPQHF,TRBV20-1,TRBJ1-5,-,-